The present T cell receptor (beta chain) was sequenced within a study of shared clonotypes between healthy human individuals. Findings and caveats of the study: A handful of donors showed sharing of 4.5% to 5% of naive CD4 clonotypes. Tissues were not sampled, only blood, and their repertoires likely differ. It was the non-shared clonotypes that had lower generation probabilities than clonotypes shared by all four donors.

V shed 3 bases and J shed 5 bases, with 11 bases lying between them. The CDR3 totals 13 residues. Germline V CDR1 and CDR2: MDHEN, SYDVKM. A word on this clone: Its target is unknown. Additional DNA sequences in this sample encode the identical CDR3.

The table came from immunoSEQ multiplex PCR; TCRdb's copy has only in-frame clones and leaves some out. The repertoire holds some 2.1 million clones, with over 85% as singletons. CD45RO-negative, CCR7-positively selected cells formed the naive CD8 fraction, excluding terminally differentiated effector memory CD45RA+ cells. This clonotype was obtained from a young man in good health. Some clones in this sample may be carry-over from other donors' samples. The sample taken for sequencing was naive CD8+ T cells from PBMCs. The chain links TRBV28 to TRBJ2-7; D is uncertain. CDR3 coding DNA: TGTGCCAGCAGTTTGGGCCGCGCAAACGAGCAGTACTTC. It yields the protein CASSLGRANEQYF.